This T cell receptor beta chain was recovered during a study of CD8 T cells in ankylosing spondylitis. Quantitative 5'-RACE with molecular barcodes produced the TCR beta libraries. TCRdb reprocessed the 5' RACE reads with MiXCR, giving one entry per CDR3 protein. This sample has over 100,000 distinct CDR3 sequences, with about an eighth found just once. Ten or more counts support this clonotype. The CDR3 has 16 residues. Germline values: CDR1 MNHNS, CDR2 SASEGT. V lost 1 base, J lost 4 bases, and 16 bases lay in between. The rearrangement links TRBV6-1 to TRBJ1-1; D ambiguous. The sample comprised blood, either unsorted or a sorted T cell fraction (not recorded which). The receptor's source is a female donor with ankylosing spondylitis or in good health (not recorded which). DNA for the CDR3: TGTGCCAGCAGTGAAGGCTCTAGGAAATATGCCACTGAAGCTTTCTTT. Translation: CASSEGSRKYATEAFF.